The clone carrying this T cell receptor beta chain was detected ten times or more. Its cognate antigen is unknown. The entry originates in a study of T cell repertoires in cytomegalovirus infection. Whole-study context: CMV infection together with matching HLA type was indicated by public TCR beta signatures. General study findings and limits: Summed frequency of public TCR beta families distinguished CMV carriers with the relevant HLA. Dominating the ex vivo response were TCR beta clonotypes that were CMV-specific and HLA-C-restricted.

MiXCR, run by TCRdb on the reads, gives a single entry per CDR3 protein. The sample has around 94,000 distinct CDR3 sequences, approximately 15% seen once. V lost 4 bases, J lost 4 bases, and 14 bases lay in between. The CDR3 spans 15 residues. Germline CDR1 reads LGHNA; CDR2 reads YSLEER. The chain couples TRBV4-3 to TRBJ2-1; TRBD2 might be the D (5 bases). This clonotype was obtained from a human donor in good health (CMV status not recorded). Some clones in this sample may be carry-over from other donors' samples. Material: PBMCs. The CDR3 bases are TGCGCCAGCAGCCTTTTTGCGGGTTCATACAATGAGCAGTTCTTC. Translating it yields CASSLFAGSYNEQFF.